This TCR beta chain was captured in a study of blood T cell repertoires in COVID-19. Concerning this clone itself: Germline is not matched at one junction end, which may reflect a read error.

Per the original data handling: Scientists estimated how many nucleated cells there were by amplifying reference gene primers. The protocol was immunoSEQ multiplex PCR, while the TCRdb copy is restricted to in-frame clones and leaves out a portion. V, J and clone size were drawn from that table, and D and trimming were deduced from the DNA. The sample has 100,000 to 150,000 clones; roughly 80% are singletons. Looked up from germline, CDR1 is SGDLS and CDR2 is YYNGEE. The CDR3 extends over 13 amino acids. The chain couples TRBV9 to TRBJ1-2, with TRBD1 matching over 12 bases. Sequencing was carried out using peripheral blood. This sequence originates from a man in his sixties with acute or convalescent COVID-19. CDR3 nucleotide sequence: TGTGCCAGCAGCGTATTGGGACAGGGGGCTGTTGCCTTC. Translation gives CASSVLGQGAVAF.